This T cell receptor (beta chain) is from a study of CD8 T cells in Susac syndrome. Trimming took off 2 bases at V and 3 bases at J, with 17 bases between the two ends. Germline CDR1 reads SEHNR; CDR2 reads FQNEAQ (reference sequence). The length of the CDR3 is 16 residues. Reverse transcription of about 0.45 to 1 ug RNA was carried out with random hexamers. By means of immunoSEQ multiplex PCR, TCR beta CDR3 spanning 54 Vbeta and 13 Jbeta underwent amplification. TCRdb reprocessed the immunoSEQ multiplex PCR reads via MiXCR and lists one record per CDR3 protein. Here the sample spans 200,000 to 250,000 distinct CDR3 sequences, approximately 90% being singletons. While CD8+ and CD4+ T cells were isolated negatively, TEMRA cells were enriched by FACS.

The rearrangement links TRBV7-9 to TRBJ2-7, with D perhaps matching TRBD1 or TRBD2 (5 bases each). The origin of this receptor is a human donor with multiple sclerosis. The sample consisted of CD8+ T cells from PBMCs. The CDR3 region is CASSLSRGPHYYEQYF. The CDR3 DNA reads as TGTGCCAGCAGCTTAAGTCGGGGCCCACACTACTACGAGCAGTACTTC.